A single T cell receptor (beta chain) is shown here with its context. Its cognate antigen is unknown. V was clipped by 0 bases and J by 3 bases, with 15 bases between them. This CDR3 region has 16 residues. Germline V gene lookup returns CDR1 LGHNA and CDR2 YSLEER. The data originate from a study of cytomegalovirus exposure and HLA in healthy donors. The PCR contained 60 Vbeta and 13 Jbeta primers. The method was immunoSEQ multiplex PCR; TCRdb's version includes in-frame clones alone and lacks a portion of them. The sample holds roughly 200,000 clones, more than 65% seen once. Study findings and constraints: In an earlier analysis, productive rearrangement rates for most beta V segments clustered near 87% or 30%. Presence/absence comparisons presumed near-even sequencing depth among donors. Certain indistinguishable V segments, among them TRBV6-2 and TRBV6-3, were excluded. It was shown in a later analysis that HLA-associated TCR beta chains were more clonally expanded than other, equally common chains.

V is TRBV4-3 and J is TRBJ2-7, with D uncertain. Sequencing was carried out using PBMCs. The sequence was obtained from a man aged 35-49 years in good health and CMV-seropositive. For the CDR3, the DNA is TGCGCCAGCAGCCAAGATCTTGGCGACTCGCGCTACGAGCAGTACTTC. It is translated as CASSQDLGDSRYEQYF.